The clone carrying this TCR beta chain has a count of ten or more. This sample stems from a study of Graves' ophthalmopathy and Graves' hyperthyroidism. Beta-chain TCR CDR3 regions were amplified from RNA transcripts. HTBI primers were employed in first-round RT-PCR, then a second-round multiplex PCR followed. MiXCR, run by TCRdb on the multiplex PCR reads, gives a single entry per CDR3 protein. Of 400,000 to 450,000 distinct CDR3 sequences in the sample, roughly 21% were seen once. V was clipped by 3 bases and J by 5 bases; unmatched bases: 5. Per the germline V gene, CDR1 is SGHDT and CDR2 is YYEEEE. There are 14 residues in the CDR3.

This rearrangement joins TRBV5-6 to TRBJ2-5, with 9 bases matching TRBD1. The specimen was peripheral blood. This TCR was sampled from a woman under 30 with stable Graves' hyperthyroidism. CDR3 coding DNA: TGTGCCAGCAGCTACATCGACAGGGGGGAGACCCAGTACTTC. Protein product: CASSYIDRGETQYF.